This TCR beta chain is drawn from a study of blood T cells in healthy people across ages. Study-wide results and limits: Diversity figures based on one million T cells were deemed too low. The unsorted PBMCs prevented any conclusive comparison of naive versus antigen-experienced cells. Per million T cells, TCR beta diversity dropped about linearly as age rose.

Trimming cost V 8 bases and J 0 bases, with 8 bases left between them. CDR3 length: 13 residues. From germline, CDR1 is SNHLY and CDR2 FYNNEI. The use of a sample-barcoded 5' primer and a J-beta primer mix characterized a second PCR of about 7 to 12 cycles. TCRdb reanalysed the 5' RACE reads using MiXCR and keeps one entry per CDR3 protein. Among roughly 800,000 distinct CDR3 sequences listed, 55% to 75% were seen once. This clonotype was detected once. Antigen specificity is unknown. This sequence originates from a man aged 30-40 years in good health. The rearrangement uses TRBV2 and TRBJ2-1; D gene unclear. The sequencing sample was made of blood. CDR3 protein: CASGPNSYNEQFF. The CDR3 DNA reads TGTGCCAGCGGACCGAACTCCTACAATGAGCAGTTCTTC.